What follows are 21 T cell receptor beta chains derived from one specimen sequenced in a study of T cell responses to AZD1222 COVID-19 vaccine listed by TCRdb under 2021. The library was made by the immunoSEQ multiplex PCR assay. TCRdb limited this immuneACCESS table to in-frame rearrangements with V and J called. A share of clones is missing; checked studies link under half to unresolved V genes, and the rest is unexplained. Recorded for this sample are 150,000 to 250,000 clones; 85% to 95% of them occurred a single time. The top ten hold roughly 0.99% of the sample. Sample time point, as interpreted from the label and publication: about 28 days (+/-7) after the second vaccine dose. The sequences come from peripheral blood, collected 28 days after the second AZD1222 dose. The receptor source for this set is an adult who received the AZD1222 COVID-19 vaccine.

This clone was detected only once. This chain joins TRBV5-1 and TRBJ1-1; 7 nucleotides line up with TRBD1. The CDR3 length is 13 residues. Germline CDR1 SGHRS, CDR2 YFSETQ. V shed 2 bases, J shed 8 bases, and the junction held 6 bases outside the gene matches. The CDR3 DNA reads TGCGCCAGCAGCTTAACGACAGGGAAGGAAGCTTTCTTT. It is translated as CASSLTTGKEAFF.

The chain is built from TRBV27 and TRBJ1-2, with D tentatively TRBD1 (5 bases). Germline assignment: CDR1 MNHEY and CDR2 SMNVEV (reference sequence). CDR3 length equals 13 residues. Trimming pared 2 bases from V and 4 bases from J, leaving 8 bases between. CDR3 in amino acids: CASSLGGAYGYTF. The CDR3 bases are TGTGCCAGCAGTTTAGGGGGAGCCTATGGCTACACCTTC.

CDR3 DNA: TGTGCCAGCAGCCGGCTGGACAGGGGTATTGAAAAACTGTTTTTT. Its protein is CASSRLDRGIEKLFF. V gene TRBV5-5 combines with J gene TRBJ1-4, with 9 positions matching TRBD1. J gave up 7 bases and V 4 bases, and 8 bases lay outside the gene matches. This CDR3 region has 15 residues. The germline CDR1 and CDR2 sequences are SGHKS and YYEKEE (reference sequence). Complete variable domain (other parts from reference TRBV5-5 and TRBJ1-4): DAGVTQSPTHLIKTRGQQVTLRCSPISGHKSVSWYQQVLGQGPQFIFQYYEKEERGRGNFPDRFSARQFPNYSSELNVNALLLGDSALYLCASSRLDRGIEKLFFGSGTQLSVL.

This sequence joins TRBV27 and TRBJ1-1; the D gene is possibly TRBD1 (5 bases). Trimming removed 5 bases at V and 5 bases at J, with 15 bases between. This CDR3 spans 14 amino acids. Germline CDR1 is MNHEY and CDR2 is SMNVEV (reference sequence). CDR3 sequence (DNA): TGTGCCAGCAGTCTCAGGGCTCGTGGGACTGAAGCTTTCTTT. Protein sequence: CASSLRARGTEAFF.

The chain's CDR3 is CASSLVGVLSGANVLTF. DNA for the CDR3: TGTGCCAGCAGCTTGGTGGGGGTCCTCTCTGGGGCCAACGTCCTGACTTTC. The gene calls are TRBV5-4 and TRBJ2-6; D possibly uses TRBD1 or TRBD2 (5 bases each). Germline V lookup: CDR1 SGHNT, CDR2 YYREEE (reference sequence). V was trimmed by 0 bases and J by 0 bases, leaving 10 bases between them. The CDR3 extends over 17 amino acids.

The chain employs TRBV7-2 and TRBJ2-5; tentatively, D is TRBD2 (7 bases). The CDR3 contains 15 residues. Trimming took 2 bases from V and 2 from J, leaving 12 bases between them. Germline V gene lookup returns CDR1 SGHTA and CDR2 FQGNSA. The CDR3 DNA sequence: TGTGCCAGCAGCTTAAATGGGAGGGGGCAAGAGACCCAGTACTTC. Protein sequence: CASSLNGRGQETQYF.

The genes are TRBV9 and TRBJ2-7; 11 positions agree with TRBD1. Looked up from germline, CDR1 is SGDLS and CDR2 is YYNGEE. The CDR3 totals 13 residues. The ends lost 3 bases at V and 6 bases at J; junction bases unmatched: 2. CDR3 amino acids: CASSAGTGGEQYF. The DNA of the CDR3 is TGTGCCAGCAGCGCCGGGACAGGGGGCGAGCAGTACTTC.

The chain links TRBV6-5 to TRBJ2-1; tentative D call: TRBD1 (6 bases). Trimming left V 6 bases short and J 8 bases short, with 17 bases between. The germline gives CDR1 MNHEY, CDR2 SVGAGI. The CDR3 contains 14 residues. The CDR3 reads CASSPSRGGDEQFF. The CDR3, as DNA: TGTGCCAGCAGCCCCAGCAGGGGTGGTGATGAGCAGTTCTTC.

The chain is built from TRBV15 and TRBJ1-2; maybe TRBD1 (5 bases). With 0 bases removed from V and 8 bases from J, the gap between germline ends came to 16 bases. This CDR3 region has 15 residues. Germline CDR1 LNHNV, CDR2 YYDKDF (reference sequence). The CDR3 spells CATSRDITGGRGYTF. The DNA of the CDR3 is TGTGCCACCAGCAGAGATATAACAGGAGGGCGCGGCTACACCTTC.

V usage is TRBV5-1 and J usage is TRBJ2-5; 9 bases are shared with TRBD1. Germline values: CDR1 SGHRS, CDR2 YFSETQ. The CDR3 sequence is 17 residues long. J gave up 1 base and V 4 bases, and 11 bases lay outside the gene matches. The CDR3 DNA sequence: TGCGCCAGCAGCCCCCGGACAGGGGCAACTCTCCAAGAGACCCAGTACTTC. Its protein is CASSPRTGATLQETQYF.

The CDR3 DNA reads as TGTGCCATCAGTGACGGCCTTGGGACAGGGGCGTTTGGGGGTGGCTACACCTTC. This codes for CAISDGLGTGAFGGGYTF. This rearrangement joins TRBV10-3 to TRBJ1-2; 10 bases match TRBD1. The CDR3 runs to 18 residues. V shed 3 bases and J 7 bases; nucleotides not matched to a gene: 17. Germline CDR1 reads ENHRY; CDR2 reads SYGVKD.

The chain employs TRBV3-1 (or the pseudogene TRBV3-2) and TRBJ1-1; no clear D. The CDR3 has 16 amino acids. The V end lost 5 bases, the J end lost 1 base, and 17 bases lay between the germline ends. From germline, CDR1 is LGHDT and CDR2 YNNKEL (reference sequence). CDR3 DNA: TGTGCCAGCAGCAAGGCCTTCGAGGGTGGGAACACTGAAGCTTTCTTT. It translates to CASSKAFEGGNTEAFF.

This chain uses TRBV7-7 with TRBJ1-3; 10 bases fit TRBD1. CDR3 length equals 13 residues. Germline CDR1 and CDR2: SSHAT and FNYEAQ (reference sequence). Losses at the gene ends were 4 bases for V and 8 bases for J; bases not matched to a gene: 2. The CDR3: CASSSGQGDTIYF. The CDR3 DNA reads as TGTGCCAGCAGCTCCGGACAGGGGGACACCATATATTTT.

This chain links TRBV3-1 (or the pseudogene TRBV3-2) with TRBJ2-5, with no clear D. Trimming stripped 0 bases from V and 7 bases from J, with 9 bases between. There are 13 residues in the CDR3. Germline CDR1 reads LGHDT; CDR2 reads YNNKEL (reference sequence). This CDR3 is CASSQDRYGTQYF. The CDR3 DNA reads as TGTGCCAGCAGCCAAGATCGGTACGGGACCCAGTACTTC.

J is TRBJ1-1 and V is TRBV30; TRBD1 is a possible D gene (6 bases). From germline, CDR1 is GTSNPN and CDR2 SVGIG (reference sequence). This CDR3 has 14 residues. With 4 bases removed from V and 1 base from J, the gap between germline ends came to 13 bases. The CDR3 loop is CAWTEGQPNTEAFF. CDR3 in DNA: TGTGCCTGGACGGAGGGACAACCGAACACTGAAGCTTTCTTT.

The V call is TRBV4-1, the J call TRBJ1-5, with D hard to call. Trimming shortened V by 6 bases and J by 4 bases, and 10 bases separated the two germline ends. Germline CDR1 is MGHRA and CDR2 is YSYEKL. CDR3 length: 13 amino acids. The CDR3 loop is CASSRALNQPQHF. CDR3 sequence (DNA): TGCGCCAGCAGTAGGGCGCTAAATCAGCCCCAGCATTTT.

This clone appeared once. The rearrangement joins TRBV5-4 to TRBJ1-2, with TRBD1 matching 7 bases. The CDR3 spans 15 residues. Germline CDR1 reads SGHNT; CDR2 reads YYREEE (reference sequence). V shed 3 bases and J 8 bases; nucleotides not matched to a gene: 13. The CDR3 sequence is CASSSSMRTGTGYTF. The DNA of the CDR3 is TGTGCCAGCAGCTCCTCGATGAGGACAGGAACGGGCTACACCTTC.

The V call is TRBV29-1, the J call TRBJ1-5, with D possibly matching TRBD1 (6 bases). Germline V gene lookup returns CDR1 SQVTM and CDR2 ANQGSEA. The CDR3 loop spans 12 amino acids. V was cut by 6 bases and J by 10 bases, with 16 bases left in between. The CDR3 is CSVTTGSSPQHF. CDR3 nucleotides: TGCAGCGTCACCACAGGGTCCTCACCCCAGCATTTT. The full variable domain, rest sourced from reference TRBV29-1 and TRBJ1-5, is SAVISQKPSRDICQRGTSLTIQCQVDSQVTMMFWYRQQPGQSLTLIATANQGSEATYESGFVIDKFPISRPNLTFSTLTVSNMSPEDSSIYLCSVTTGSSPQHFGDGTRLSIL.

The gene calls are TRBV6-5 and TRBJ2-7; 8 positions agree with TRBD1. Germline-derived CDR1 and CDR2 are MNHEY and SVGAGI. Trimming removed 0 bases from V and 5 bases from J; junction bases left unmatched: 9. The CDR3 is 16 residues long. The CDR3 DNA sequence: TGTGCCAGCAGTTACTCGAAGACAGGGGTGGGAAACGAGCAGTACTTC. Residues: CASSYSKTGVGNEQYF.

V usage is TRBV7-8 and J usage is TRBJ1-6; D remains unclear. Deletions cut 4 bases from V and 4 bases from J, with 20 bases between. Germline CDR1 SGHVS, CDR2 FQNEAQ. CDR3 length equals 18 residues. The CDR3 reads CASSSTHILRHYNSPLHF. The CDR3 DNA is TGTGCCAGCAGCTCAACTCATATTCTGAGACATTATAATTCACCCCTCCACTTT.

Here the CDR3 DNA reads TGCAGTGCTAGTAGAGGGGGCGGCTATGGCTACACCTTC. This sequence encodes CSASRGGGYGYTF. The V call is TRBV20-1, the J call TRBJ1-2, with 7 bases fitting TRBD1. With V trimmed by 3 bases and J by 4 bases, 5 bases remained unmatched. CDR1 and CDR2 from the germline V gene are DFQATT and SNEGSKA (reference sequence). The CDR3 spans 13 residues.